The 32 T cell receptor beta chains given below trace back to one sample, sequenced in a study of T cells in Graves' hyperthyroidism and ophthalmopathy. RNA transcripts were the template for amplifying TCR beta CDR3 regions. During a first-round RT-PCR of the TCR CDR3, the HTBI primer set was used. MiXCR, run by TCRdb on the multiplex PCR reads, gives a single entry per CDR3 protein. The sample lists under 700,000 distinct CDR3 sequences, just over 45% occurring once. Material: peripheral blood or thyroid tissue (not recorded which). The origin of the receptors is a woman aged 18 to 35 with Graves' hyperthyroidism.

This clonotype has only one observation. The gene calls are TRBV29-1 and TRBJ2-5, with D hard to call. Germline assignment: CDR1 SQVTM and CDR2 ANQGSEA. Trimming cost V 8 bases and J 5 bases, with 12 bases left between them. CDR3 size: 11 residues. The CDR3 DNA reads TGCAGCCTGGATCGGCGTGAGACCCAGTACTTC. Translation: CSLDRRETQYF.

Points on this clonotype: One end of the junction varies from germline; a read error may be responsible. This chain joins TRBV24-1 and TRBJ1-2; TRBD1 matches 11 bases. This CDR3 is 17 amino acids long. Germline values: CDR1 KGHDR, CDR2 SFDVKD. CDR3 coding DNA: TGTGCCAGCAGTTTATCCAGGACAGGGGGCGCATCCGTTGGCTACACCTTC. It encodes CASSLSRTGGASVGYTF.

The rearrangement links TRBV29-1 to TRBJ1-5; unclear D gene. From germline, CDR1 is SQVTM and CDR2 ANQGSEA. CDR3 length: 14 residues. The CDR3 DNA follows: TGCAGTTATTCGGCGCCTCTTAGCAATCAGCCCCAGCATTTT. Amino acid sequence: CSYSAPLSNQPQHF.

A note on this clonotype: A read error may produce the germline difference seen at one junction end. This rearrangement joins TRBV5-1 to TRBJ1-4, with 9 bases that match TRBD1. Germline V lookup: CDR1 SGHRS, CDR2 YFSETQ. The CDR3 runs to 14 residues. CDR3 DNA: TGCGCCAGCGGCTTCCAGACAGGGGGTGAAAAACTGTTTTTT. It encodes CASGFQTGGEKLFF.

A note on this clonotype: The conserved phenylalanine or tryptophan normally closing the CDR3 is absent here, so this likely arose from a read error. The CDR3 nucleotides are TGTGCCAGCAGTTTCGGGGCAGGGTATAACCAGCCCCAGCATTTA. It is translated as CASSFGAGYNQPQHL. The V and J genes are TRBV2 and TRBJ1-5; tentatively, D is TRBD1 (5 bases). Germline V gene data show CDR1 as SNHLY and CDR2 as FYNNEI. Trimming took off 5 bases at V and 7 bases at J, with 18 bases between the two ends. The CDR3 sequence is 15 residues long.

The V gene is TRBV15, the J gene TRBJ2-7; D uncertain. The ends were cut back, 3 bases at V and 2 bases at J, with 14 bases in the middle. This CDR3 has 15 amino acids. Germline V gene lookup returns CDR1 LNHNV and CDR2 YYDKDF (reference sequence). The CDR3 bases are TGTGCCACCAGCAGCCAAGGAACCGGAACCTACGAGCAGTACTTC. This sequence encodes CATSSQGTGTYEQYF.

The chain combines TRBV20-1 with TRBJ2-5; 10 positions agree with TRBD1. Trimming at V came to 5 bases and at J to 5 bases, leaving 5 bases not matched to a gene. This CDR3 is 13 amino acids long. Germline V gene lookup returns CDR1 DFQATT and CDR2 SNEGSKA (reference sequence). The CDR3 region is CSAGQGGVETQYF. As DNA, the CDR3 is TGCAGTGCTGGACAGGGGGGGGTTGAGACCCAGTACTTC.

This clonotype showed up many times. The chain couples TRBV29-1 to TRBJ1-3, with D hard to call. Germline CDR1 and CDR2: SQVTM and ANQGSEA. This CDR3 is built from 14 residues. V was trimmed by 1 base and J by 0 bases, leaving 7 bases between them. CDR3 protein: CSVEGGHSGNTIYF. The CDR3 DNA reads as TGCAGCGTTGAAGGAGGGCACTCTGGAAACACCATATATTTT.

The chain is built from TRBV10-3 and TRBJ2-5; possibly TRBD1 or TRBD2 for D (5 bases each). V was clipped by 2 bases and J by 7 bases, with 11 bases between them. The CDR3 is made up of 13 amino acids. The germline V gene has CDR1 ENHRY and CDR2 SYGVKD. The CDR3 DNA follows: TGTGCCATCAGTGAGGGGAGAGGGGTGACCCAGTACTTC. It encodes CAISEGRGVTQYF.

This clonotype was counted between two and nine times. The chain joins TRBV7-8 to TRBJ1-1, with D hard to call. Looked up from germline, CDR1 is SGHVS and CDR2 is FQNEAQ. V was cut by 6 bases and J by 4 bases, with 18 bases left in between. CDR3 length: 15 amino acids. This chain's CDR3 is CASSANLGMSTEAFF. CDR3 nucleotide sequence: TGTGCCAGCAGTGCGAATTTGGGAATGAGCACTGAAGCTTTCTTT.

The chain carries TRBV2 and TRBJ1-2; 10 bases fit TRBD1. The CDR3 contains 14 residues. Unmatched junction bases numbered 4, after V lost 8 bases and J lost 1 base. Per germline, CDR1 SNHLY and CDR2 FYNNEI. The CDR3 region is CASGTGDINYGYTF. The CDR3, as DNA: TGTGCCAGCGGGACAGGGGACATTAACTATGGCTACACCTTC. Full variable domain (outside the CDR3, taken from reference TRBV2 and TRBJ1-2): EPEVTQTPSHQVTQMGQEVILRCVPISNHLYFYWYRQILGQKVEFLVSFYNNEISEKSEIFDDQFSVERPDGSNFTLKIRSTKLEDSAMYFCASGTGDINYGYTFGSGTRLTVV.

The chain carries TRBV2 and TRBJ1-2; TRBD1 might be the D (5 bases). The V end lost 6 bases, the J end lost 10 bases, and 12 bases lay between the germline ends. The CDR3 spans 11 residues. CDR1 and CDR2 from the germline V gene are SNHLY and FYNNEI. The CDR3 here is CASRERGYYTF. As DNA, the CDR3 is TGTGCCAGCAGGGAAAGGGGATACTACACCTTC.

The V gene is TRBV7-8, the J gene TRBJ1-1; D call uncertain. V shed 2 bases and J shed 7 bases, with 8 bases lying between them. This CDR3 contains 12 residues. The germline gives CDR1 SGHVS, CDR2 FQNEAQ. Here the CDR3 DNA reads TGTGCCAGCAGCTTAAGGCAGAGTGAAGCTTTCTTT. This codes for CASSLRQSEAFF. Combining the CDR3 with reference TRBV7-8 and TRBJ1-1 gives the whole variable domain GAGVSQSPRYKVAKRGQDVALRCDPISGHVSLFWYQQALGQGPEFLTYFQNEAQLDKSGLPSDRFFAERPEGSVSTLKIQRTQQEDSAVYLCASSLRQSEAFFGQGTRLTVV.

This clonotype was counted many times. V and J are TRBV29-1 and TRBJ1-1, with D unresolved. Trimming shortened V by 0 bases and J by 2 bases, and 7 bases separated the two germline ends. Germline V lookup: CDR1 SQVTM, CDR2 ANQGSEA. The CDR3 extends over 13 amino acids. CDR3 region: CSVEDIGNTEAFF. DNA of the CDR3: TGCAGCGTTGAAGATATCGGTAACACTGAAGCTTTCTTT.

This clonotype showed up just a few times. The chain is built from TRBV20-1 and TRBJ1-2; no firm D call. The V and J ends lost 6 bases and 5 bases respectively, with 10 bases between them. CDR1 and CDR2 (germline): DFQATT, SNEGSKA (reference sequence). CDR3 size: 11 residues. DNA of the CDR3: TGCAGTGCCATCGATACTTATGGCTACACCTTC. It translates to CSAIDTYGYTF.

This clonotype was counted only a few times. The V and J genes are TRBV29-1 and TRBJ2-5; tentative D call: TRBD1 (5 bases). The CDR3 sequence is 13 residues long. Trimming took off 2 bases at V and 2 bases at J, with 9 bases between the two ends. Germline assignment: CDR1 SQVTM and CDR2 ANQGSEA. CDR3 in DNA: TGCAGCGTTGAACACAGGAGACAAGAGACCCAGTACTTC. Translation gives CSVEHRRQETQYF. The full variable domain, rest sourced from reference TRBV29-1 and TRBJ2-5, is SAVISQKPSRDICQRGTSLTIQCQVDSQVTMMFWYRQQPGQSLTLIATANQGSEATYESGFVIDKFPISRPNLTFSTLTVSNMSPEDSSIYLCSVEHRRQETQYFGPGTRLLVL.

This chain connects TRBV25-1 to TRBJ2-3; 7 positions agree with TRBD2. V was clipped by 3 bases and J by 3 bases; unmatched bases: 6. Germline CDR1 is MGHDK and CDR2 is SYGVNS. The CDR3 runs to 15 residues. The CDR3 DNA follows: TGTGCCAGCAGTGACGGCGGCGGGAGAACAGATACGCAGTATTTT. Amino acid sequence: CASSDGGGRTDTQYF.

This clonotype has a count of ten or more. The chain recombines TRBV29-1 with TRBJ1-4, with D possibly matching TRBD1 (6 bases). CDR1 and CDR2 from the germline V gene are SQVTM and ANQGSEA. V shed 0 bases and J shed 7 bases, with 12 bases lying between them. This CDR3 spans 14 amino acids. The CDR3 nucleotides read TGCAGCGTTGAAGAAGGAAGGGGGACTGAAAAACTGTTTTTT. As protein: CSVEEGRGTEKLFF.

About this clonotype itself: The conserved final phenylalanine or tryptophan is absent from the CDR3, which likely points to a read error. Because the CDR3's place on the DNA is in doubt, the DNA is left out and the CDR3 is given as listed by TCRdb. This chain uses TRBV2 with TRBJ2-5; the table's D call, TRBD2, was not checked against the DNA. The CDR3 comprises 8 residues, both ends counted. Germline CDR1 reads SNHLY; CDR2 reads FYNNEI. This CDR3 is CASSEVAG.

The J gene is TRBJ1-5, the V gene TRBV2; 8 bases are a match to TRBD1. Germline V gives CDR1 SNHLY, CDR2 FYNNEI. This CDR3 is built from 15 residues. V gave up 5 bases and J gave up 2 bases; unmatched junction bases: 5. DNA of the CDR3: TGTGCCAGCAGTCGGACAGGGTCGGGCAATCAGCCCCAGCATTTT. This translates into CASSRTGSGNQPQHF.

The CDR3 nucleotides read TGTGCCAGCAGTCCCCACAGGGTTTATGGCTACACCTTC. Its translation is CASSPHRVYGYTF. The J gene is TRBJ1-2, the V gene TRBV6-1; the D gene is possibly TRBD1 (6 bases). The CDR3 is 13 residues long. Germline V lookup: CDR1 MNHNS, CDR2 SASEGT. V was clipped by 5 bases and J by 5 bases, with 12 bases between them.

As to this clonotype: This could be a read error, since a much larger clone is one nucleotide away. The chain couples TRBV7-9 to TRBJ1-2; D gene unclear. This CDR3 is 12 amino acids long. Germline V gene data show CDR1 as SEHNR and CDR2 as FQNEAQ (reference sequence). CDR3 coding DNA: TGTGCCAGCAGCTTGGAAAACTATGGCCACACCTTC. Its protein is CASSLENYGHTF.

This clonotype has at least ten counts. The V gene is TRBV7-9, the J gene TRBJ1-2; D ambiguous. This CDR3 has 12 amino acids. The V gene lost 4 bases and the J gene lost 7 bases, with 10 bases spanning the gap. CDR1 SEHNR and CDR2 FQNEAQ come from the germline V gene (reference sequence). This chain's CDR3 is CASSSGVIGYTF. As DNA, the CDR3 is TGTGCCAGCAGCTCGGGAGTGATTGGCTACACCTTC.

This chain connects TRBV18 to TRBJ2-2; D is unclear. CDR1 is KGHSH, CDR2 LQKENI, per germline. Trimming removed 1 base from V and 7 bases from J, with 7 bases in between. This CDR3 comprises 13 residues. The CDR3 bases are TGTGCCAGCTCACCACTCGGTCTCGGGGAGCTGTTTTTT. As protein: CASSPLGLGELFF.

This clonotype occurred many times. The V call is TRBV10-3, the J call TRBJ1-5; no clear D. V was shortened by 2 bases and J by 6 bases, with 11 bases between the two germline ends. This CDR3 comprises 14 residues. Per the germline V gene, CDR1 is ENHRY and CDR2 is SYGVKD. The CDR3 nucleotides are TGTGCCATCAGTGAGCTCTGGTCCGGTCAGCCCCAGCATTTT. Translated, it gives CAISELWSGQPQHF.

The chain recombines TRBV20-1 with TRBJ1-6; D is possibly TRBD1 (5 bases). The CDR3 spans 14 residues. Deletions cut 1 base from V and 10 bases from J, with 14 bases between. Germline CDR1 reads DFQATT; CDR2 reads SNEGSKA (reference sequence). CDR3 sequence (DNA): TGCAGTGCTAGAGTGGGGCAGGGAAGATCACCCCTCCACTTT. Translated: CSARVGQGRSPLHF.

The genes are TRBV7-6 and TRBJ1-3; D uncertain. The germline CDR1 and CDR2 sequences are SGHVS and FNYEAQ. V was shortened by 0 bases and J by 4 bases, with 10 bases between the two germline ends. This CDR3 has 15 amino acids. The CDR3 bases are TGTGCCAGCAGCTTAGCTGGGGTAGCGGGAAACACCATATATTTT. It codes for CASSLAGVAGNTIYF.

This clonotype showed up many times. This chain's CDR3 is CSGEQGASGYTF. In DNA, the CDR3 is TGCAGCGGGGAACAGGGGGCGAGCGGCTACACCTTC. The rearrangement joins TRBV29-1 to TRBJ1-2; 9 bases line up with TRBD1. CDR3 size: 12 residues. V was pared by 7 bases and J by 8 bases, with 8 bases of the junction left unmatched. Germline lookup yields CDR1 SQVTM and CDR2 ANQGSEA.

The chain is built from TRBV20-1 and TRBJ1-5; D might be TRBD1 (5 bases). The V end lost 3 bases, the J end lost 2 bases, and 11 bases lay between the germline ends. The V gene's germline CDR1 is DFQATT and CDR2 SNEGSKA (reference sequence). This CDR3 comprises 14 residues. CDR3 amino acids: CSASWGIGNQPQHF. The CDR3 DNA sequence: TGCAGTGCTAGCTGGGGGATCGGCAATCAGCCCCAGCATTTT.

V usage is TRBV20-1 and J usage is TRBJ1-2; no firm D call. CDR3 length: 12 residues. Germline CDR1 and CDR2: DFQATT and SNEGSKA (reference sequence). The CDR3 reads CMLPGGNYGYTF. CDR3 nucleotides: TGCATGCTCCCGGGTGGGAACTATGGCTACACCTTC.

The rearrangement joins TRBV7-9 to TRBJ1-2; D is undetermined. Germline assignment: CDR1 SEHNR and CDR2 FQNEAQ (reference sequence). The CDR3 has 14 amino acids. V was shortened by 6 bases and J by 4 bases, with 15 bases between the two germline ends. The CDR3 reads CASRVTLGAYGYTF. The CDR3 coding sequence is TGTGCCAGCAGAGTAACGTTGGGTGCCTATGGCTACACCTTC.

The chain links TRBV2 to TRBJ2-7, with TRBD2 matching 11 bases. CDR3 length equals 15 residues. V lost 8 bases and J lost 4; bases outside the gene matches: 10. Per the germline V gene, CDR1 is SNHLY and CDR2 is FYNNEI. CDR3 loop: CASQIGTSGVYEQYF. In DNA, the CDR3 is TGTGCCAGCCAGATAGGGACTAGCGGTGTTTACGAGCAGTACTTC.